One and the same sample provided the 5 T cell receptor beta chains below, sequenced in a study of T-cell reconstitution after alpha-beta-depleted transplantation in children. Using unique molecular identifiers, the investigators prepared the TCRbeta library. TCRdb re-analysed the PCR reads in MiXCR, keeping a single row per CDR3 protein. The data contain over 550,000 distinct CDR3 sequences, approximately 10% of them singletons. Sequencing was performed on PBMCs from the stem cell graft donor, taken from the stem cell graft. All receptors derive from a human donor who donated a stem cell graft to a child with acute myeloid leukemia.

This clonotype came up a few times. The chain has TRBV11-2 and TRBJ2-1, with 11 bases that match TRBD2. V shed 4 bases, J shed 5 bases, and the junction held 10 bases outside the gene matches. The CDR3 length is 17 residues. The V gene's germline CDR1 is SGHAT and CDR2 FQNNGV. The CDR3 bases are TGTGCCAGCAGCTCAGACTTAGCGGGAGGGGGTAACAATGAGCAGTTCTTC. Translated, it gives CASSSDLAGGGNNEQFF.

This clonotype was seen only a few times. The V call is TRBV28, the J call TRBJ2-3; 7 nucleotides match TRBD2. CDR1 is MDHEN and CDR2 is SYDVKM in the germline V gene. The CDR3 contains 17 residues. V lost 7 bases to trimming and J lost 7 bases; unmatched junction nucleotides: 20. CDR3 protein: CASTALRAGEARNTQYF. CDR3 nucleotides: TGTGCCAGCACGGCCCTCCGGGCGGGAGAGGCTAGAAATACGCAGTATTTT.

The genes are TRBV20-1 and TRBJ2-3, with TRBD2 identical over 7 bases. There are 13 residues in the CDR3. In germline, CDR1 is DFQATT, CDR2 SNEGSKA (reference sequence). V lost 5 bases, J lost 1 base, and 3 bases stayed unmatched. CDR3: CSAWGGGTDTQYF. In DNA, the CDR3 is TGCAGTGCTTGGGGGGGGGGCACAGATACGCAGTATTTT.

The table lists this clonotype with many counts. In DNA form, the CDR3 reads TGTGCCAGCAGCCAAGGGAGTGAGGGAAAGACCCAGTACTTC. Encoded protein: CASSQGSEGKTQYF. The chain combines TRBV3-1 with TRBJ2-5; tentatively, D is TRBD2 (5 bases). CDR3 length: 14 amino acids. V dropped 1 base and J dropped 6 bases, with 12 bases sitting between them. Germline V lookup: CDR1 LGHDT, CDR2 YNNKEL (reference sequence).

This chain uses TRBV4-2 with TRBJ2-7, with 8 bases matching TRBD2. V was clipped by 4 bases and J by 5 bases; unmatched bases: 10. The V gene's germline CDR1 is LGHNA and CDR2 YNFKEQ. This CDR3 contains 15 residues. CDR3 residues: CASSPLSGSSDEQYF. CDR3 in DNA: TGTGCCAGCAGCCCCTTGAGCGGGAGTAGTGACGAGCAGTACTTC.